This passage covers 21 T cell receptor beta chains from one sample sequenced in a study of cytomegalovirus exposure and HLA in healthy donors. 13 Jbeta primers and 60 Vbeta primers were used for the PCR. Assay used: immunoSEQ multiplex PCR; TCRdb lists only in-frame clones, some missing. The sample lists around 49,000 clones, around 82% occurring once. Sequencing used PBMCs. Receptors were obtained from a man younger than 40 in good health and CMV-seropositive.

This clone was seen a handful of times. The chain couples TRBV2 to TRBJ2-7; a possible D gene is TRBD1 (5 bases). This CDR3 region has 12 residues. V was clipped by 5 bases and J by 4 bases, with 9 bases between them. CDR1 and CDR2 from the germline V gene are SNHLY and FYNNEI. The chain's CDR3 is CASSIQGYEQYF. CDR3 sequence (DNA): TGTGCCAGCAGTATCCAGGGTTACGAGCAGTACTTC.

V gene TRBV29-1 combines with J gene TRBJ1-3, with TRBD1 as a possible D gene (5 bases). Trimming left V 7 bases short and J 1 base short, with 8 bases between. Looked up from germline, CDR1 is SQVTM and CDR2 is ANQGSEA. CDR3 length: 12 residues. The CDR3 sequence is CSGQGSGNTIYF. In DNA, the CDR3 is TGCAGCGGGCAGGGATCTGGAAACACCATATATTTT.

About this clone itself: One end of the junction fails to match germline, which may point to a read error. The gene calls are TRBV7-9 and TRBJ2-7; D not resolved. Germline V lookup: CDR1 SEHNR, CDR2 FQNEAQ (reference sequence). The CDR3 length is 14 residues. The CDR3 protein is CSSSFRPAAYEQYF. The CDR3 region has the DNA TGTTCCAGCAGCTTCCGCCCCGCGGCCTACGAGCAGTACTTC.

This clone ranks as large. The genes are TRBV19 and TRBJ1-2; 7 bases align to TRBD1. The CDR3 spans 14 residues. The trim removed 2 bases at V and 4 bases at J, leaving 4 bases unmatched. Germline lookup yields CDR1 LNHDA and CDR2 SQIVND (reference sequence). CDR3 amino acids: CASSIPGTAYGYTF. As DNA, the CDR3 is TGTGCCAGTAGTATACCCGGGACAGCCTATGGCTACACCTTC.

The genes are TRBV6-4 and TRBJ2-5; 8 positions match TRBD2. With 0 bases clipped from V and 5 bases from J, the junction kept 5 bases outside the gene matches. Germline CDR1 and CDR2: MRHNA and SNTAGT. This CDR3 contains 15 residues. CDR3 in amino acids: CASSDSPGGLETQYF. DNA for the CDR3: TGTGCCAGCAGTGACTCCCCGGGGGGGCTTGAGACCCAGTACTTC.

This clone was recorded a few times. The chain links TRBV5-6 to TRBJ2-7, with D maybe TRBD1 (5 bases). CDR1 and CDR2 from the germline V gene are SGHDT and YYEEEE. CDR3 length: 13 amino acids. V gave up 4 bases and J gave up 10 bases, with 18 bases separating them. The CDR3: CASSTLGPRAQYF. CDR3 DNA: TGTGCCAGCAGCACCTTGGGGCCAAGGGCTCAGTACTTC.

This clone was counted only a few times. The J gene is TRBJ1-1, the V gene TRBV7-3, with TRBD1 matching 8 bases. V shed 6 bases and J 11 bases; nucleotides not matched to a gene: 8. There are 12 residues in the CDR3. Germline V gene data show CDR1 as SGHTA and CDR2 as FQGTGA. The CDR3 sequence: CASSSGGEVAFF. DNA for the CDR3: TGTGCCAGCAGTTCAGGGGGCGAGGTGGCTTTCTTT.

The gene calls are TRBV7-2 and TRBJ1-2, with D perhaps TRBD1 (5 bases). The germline V gene encodes CDR1 SGHTA and CDR2 FQGNSA. This CDR3 spans 15 amino acids. Trimming pared 3 bases from V and 8 bases from J, leaving 19 bases between. The CDR3, as DNA: TGTGCCAGCAGCTTGTTTATACCCGGGGGAGAGGGCTACACCTTC. Amino acid sequence: CASSLFIPGGEGYTF. Full variable domain (remainder filled in from reference TRBV7-2 and TRBJ1-2): GAGVSQSPSNKVTEKGKDVELRCDPISGHTALYWYRQSLGQGLEFLIYFQGNSAPDKSGLPSDRFSAERTGGSVSTLTIQRTQQEDSAVYLCASSLFIPGGEGYTFGSGTRLTVV.

This clone was seen just once. The V gene is TRBV29-1, the J gene TRBJ1-4; perhaps TRBD1 as D (6 bases). The CDR3 is 14 amino acids. The germline gives CDR1 SQVTM, CDR2 ANQGSEA. The V and J ends lost 4 bases and 8 bases respectively, with 17 bases between them. The CDR3 sequence is CSVAGGQFNEKLFF. As DNA, the CDR3 is TGCAGCGTTGCGGGGGGGCAGTTCAACGAAAAACTGTTTTTT.

V usage is TRBV15 and J usage is TRBJ2-7; weak D call: TRBD1 (5 bases). V was clipped by 3 bases and J by 5 bases, with 14 bases between them. The CDR3 has 14 amino acids. Germline V lookup: CDR1 LNHNV, CDR2 YYDKDF (reference sequence). CDR3 nucleotides: TGTGCCACCAGCAGCTCTGACAGAAACAACGAGCAGTACTTC. It codes for CATSSSDRNNEQYF. Supplemented by reference TRBV15 and TRBJ2-7, the full variable domain reads DAMVIQNPRYQVTQFGKPVTLSCSQTLNHNVMYWYQQKSSQAPKLLFHYYDKDFNNEADTPDNFQSRRPNTSFCFLDIRSPGLGDTAMYLCATSSSDRNNEQYFGPGTRLTVT.

This clone has only a few counts. This chain connects TRBV6-6 to TRBJ2-5; no clear D. Germline assignment: CDR1 MNHNY and CDR2 SVGAGI (reference sequence). This CDR3 region has 14 residues. V dropped 0 bases and J dropped 2 bases, with 7 bases sitting between them. CDR3 loop: CASSYSAKQETQYF. In nucleotides, the CDR3 is TGTGCCAGCAGTTACTCGGCCAAGCAAGAGACCCAGTACTTC.

J is TRBJ1-1 and V is TRBV5-1; 7 bases agree with TRBD1. The CDR3 spans 16 residues. The germline gives CDR1 SGHRS, CDR2 YFSETQ. With 4 bases clipped from V and 1 base from J, the junction kept 10 bases outside the gene matches. The DNA of the CDR3 is TGCGCCAGCAGCCTGGGGGACAGCCGGGGGAACACTGAAGCTTTCTTT. It encodes CASSLGDSRGNTEAFF.

The chain is built from TRBV5-1 and TRBJ1-1, with 9 bases matching TRBD1. V gave up 3 bases and J gave up 4 bases; unmatched junction bases: 13. Germline-derived CDR1 and CDR2 are SGHRS and YFSETQ. CDR3 length: 17 residues. The CDR3 here is CASSSGGLGTGSTEAFF. Written as DNA, the CDR3 is TGCGCCAGCAGCTCGGGCGGTCTCGGGACAGGGAGCACTGAAGCTTTCTTT.

This clone was seen more than once but under ten times. The gene calls are TRBV10-2 and TRBJ1-6; possibly TRBD1 for D (6 bases). The CDR3 length is 14 residues. Trimming stripped 11 bases from V and 8 bases from J, with 19 bases between. Germline CDR1 is WSHSY and CDR2 is SAAADI. CDR3 nucleotide sequence: TGCGCCGTCAGTAAGACAGGTAGCGATTCACCCCTCCACTTT. Protein sequence: CAVSKTGSDSPLHF.

This chain uses TRBV30 with TRBJ2-2; perhaps TRBD1 as D (6 bases). Trimming pared 0 bases from V and 12 bases from J, leaving 17 bases between. CDR1 GTSNPN and CDR2 SVGIG come from the germline V gene (reference sequence). This CDR3 contains 14 residues. This CDR3 reads CAWSVQGQGSKLFF. CDR3 nucleotide sequence: TGTGCCTGGAGTGTACAAGGGCAGGGGTCGAAGCTGTTTTTT. Filled out from reference TRBV30 and TRBJ2-2, the complete variable domain reads SQTIHQWPATLVQPVGSPLSLECTVEGTSNPNLYWYRQAAGRGLQLLFYSVGIGQISSEVPQNLSASRPQDRQFILSSKKLLLSDSGFYLCAWSVQGQGSKLFFGEGSRLTVL.

The chain joins TRBV30 to TRBJ1-1, with D unclear. CDR1 GTSNPN and CDR2 SVGIG come from the germline V gene (reference sequence). The germline V and J ends were trimmed by 3 bases and 3 bases, with 5 bases remaining between them. There are 11 residues in the CDR3. CDR3 nucleotides: TGTGCCTGGAGCGTAGACACTGAAGCTTTCTTT. Residues: CAWSVDTEAFF.

The V gene is TRBV6-5, the J gene TRBJ2-1, with TRBD1 identical over 7 bases. Germline assignment: CDR1 MNHEY and CDR2 SVGAGI. V lost 5 bases and J lost 15; bases outside the gene matches: 13. This CDR3 is built from 13 residues. The CDR3 nucleotides are TGTGCCAGCAGTCAGGACAGGTTAGGAAGGGGGTTCTTC. Protein: CASSQDRLGRGFF.

V gene TRBV7-9 combines with J gene TRBJ1-3, with D uncertain. This CDR3 region has 16 residues. Trimming took 0 bases from V and 0 from J, leaving 9 bases between them. Germline-derived CDR1 and CDR2 are SEHNR and FQNEAQ (reference sequence). CDR3 nucleotides: TGTGCCAGCAGCTTAGCGACTCAGCGCTCTGGAAACACCATATATTTT. It is translated as CASSLATQRSGNTIYF.

The genes are TRBV6-1 and TRBJ1-4; tentatively, D is TRBD1 (5 bases). V lost 2 bases to trimming and J lost 3 bases, with 10 bases between them. CDR3 length equals 15 residues. CDR1 and CDR2 from the germline V gene are MNHNS and SASEGT. CDR3 in amino acids: CASSESWGANEKLFF. CDR3 bases: TGTGCCAGCAGTGAAAGTTGGGGGGCTAATGAAAAACTGTTTTTT.

The chain employs TRBV30 and TRBJ1-5; no reliable D call. The CDR3 runs to 13 residues. Germline V gene lookup returns CDR1 GTSNPN and CDR2 SVGIG (reference sequence). V was pared by 1 base and J by 7 bases, with 11 bases between. CDR3 amino acids: CAWSEKGLQPQHF. For the CDR3, the DNA is TGTGCCTGGAGTGAGAAAGGACTCCAGCCCCAGCATTTT. Combining the CDR3 with reference TRBV30 and TRBJ1-5 gives the whole variable domain SQTIHQWPATLVQPVGSPLSLECTVEGTSNPNLYWYRQAAGRGLQLLFYSVGIGQISSEVPQNLSASRPQDRQFILSSKKLLLSDSGFYLCAWSEKGLQPQHFGDGTRLSIL.

This chain connects TRBV5-1 to TRBJ2-7; TRBD1 is a possible D gene (7 bases). CDR1 is SGHRS and CDR2 is YFSETQ in the germline V gene. Trimming stripped 1 base from V and 3 bases from J, with 14 bases between. CDR3 size: 15 residues. CDR3 nucleotides: TGCGCCAGCAGCTTGTGGCAGGGGGGCCACTACGAGCAGTACTTC. The encoded protein is CASSLWQGGHYEQYF.